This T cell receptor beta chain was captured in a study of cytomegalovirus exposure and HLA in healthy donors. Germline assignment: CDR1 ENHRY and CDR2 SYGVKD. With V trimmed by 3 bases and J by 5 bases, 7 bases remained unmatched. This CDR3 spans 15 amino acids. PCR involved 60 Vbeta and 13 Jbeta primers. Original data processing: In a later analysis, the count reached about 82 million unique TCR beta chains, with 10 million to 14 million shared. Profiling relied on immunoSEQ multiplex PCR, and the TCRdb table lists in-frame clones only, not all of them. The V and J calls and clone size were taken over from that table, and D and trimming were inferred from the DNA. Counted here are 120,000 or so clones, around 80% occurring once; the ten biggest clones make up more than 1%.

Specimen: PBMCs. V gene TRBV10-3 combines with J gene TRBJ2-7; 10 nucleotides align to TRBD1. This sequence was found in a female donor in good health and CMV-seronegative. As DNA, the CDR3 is TGTGCCATCAGTGACCAGGACAGGGGGAGCGACGAGCAGTACTTC. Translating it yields CAISDQDRGSDEQYF.